This T cell receptor (beta chain) was sequenced during a study of graft-versus-host responses after intestinal transplantation. Study-wide background: The whole recipient group had anti-thymocyte globulin induction followed by tacrolimus and steroids for around three years.

Study findings and constraints: The marrow of recipients harbored GvH clones, and ileum or blood showed some of them first.

A remark on this clone: Its antigen is currently unknown.

Here immunoSEQ multiplex PCR was the method, and the copy in TCRdb shows in-frame clones only, minus some. The profile covers 100,000 to 110,000 clones, with approximately 84% appearing a single time and around 0.95% taken by the ten largest. V dropped 0 bases and J dropped 2 bases, with 12 bases sitting between them. The CDR3 length is 16 residues. The germline V gene encodes CDR1 SGHRS and CDR2 YFSETQ. The J gene is TRBJ2-1, the V gene TRBV5-1; D could derive from TRBD1 or TRBD2 (5 bases each). The TCR comes from a human donor who was the organ donor for an intestinal transplant. The sample consisted of unstimulated CD4+ T cells sorted from spleen or lymph node cells, taken before transplant. CDR3 region: CASSLGSWGTYNEQFF. The CDR3, as DNA: TGCGCCAGCAGCTTGGGAAGTTGGGGGACCTACAATGAGCAGTTCTTC.